The clone carrying this TCR beta chain has only a few counts. The data were obtained in a study of T cell responses to AZD1222 COVID-19 vaccine. Profiled with immunoSEQ multiplex PCR; TCRdb holds only in-frame clones, not every one. The repertoire has under 150,000 clones, 87% of them found once; the top ten carry 2.5% to 3%. The TCR sequence derives from an adult who received the AZD1222 COVID-19 vaccine. The sample in question was peripheral blood, obtained 28 days after the second AZD1222 dose.

The CDR3 is CASSRVGVDGYTF. In DNA form, the CDR3 reads TGTGCCAGCAGCCGGGTAGGGGTGGATGGCTACACCTTC. The V call is TRBV7-9, the J call TRBJ1-2, with TRBD1 as a possible D gene (5 bases). The V end was cut by 5 bases, the J end by 6 bases, with 13 bases between. Germline CDR1 reads SEHNR; CDR2 reads FQNEAQ (reference sequence). The CDR3 totals 13 residues.